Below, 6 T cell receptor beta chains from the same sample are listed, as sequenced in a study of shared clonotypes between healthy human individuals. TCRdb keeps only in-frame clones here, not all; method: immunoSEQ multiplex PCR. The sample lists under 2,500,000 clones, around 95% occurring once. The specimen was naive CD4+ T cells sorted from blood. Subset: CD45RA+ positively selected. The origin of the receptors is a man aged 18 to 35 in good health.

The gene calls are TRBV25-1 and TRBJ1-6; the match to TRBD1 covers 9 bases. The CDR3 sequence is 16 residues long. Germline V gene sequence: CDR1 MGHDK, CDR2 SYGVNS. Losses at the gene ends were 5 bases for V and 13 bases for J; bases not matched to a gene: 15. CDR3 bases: TGTGCCAGCAGTCCGCCAGGACAGGGGCGTTCAGCGCCCCTCCACTTT. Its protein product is CASSPPGQGRSAPLHF. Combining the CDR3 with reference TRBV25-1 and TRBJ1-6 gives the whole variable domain EADIYQTPRYLVIGTGKKITLECSQTMGHDKMYWYQQDPGMELHLIHYSYGVNSTEKGDLSSESTVSRIRTEHFPLTLESARPSHTSQYLCASSPPGQGRSAPLHFGNGTRLTVT.

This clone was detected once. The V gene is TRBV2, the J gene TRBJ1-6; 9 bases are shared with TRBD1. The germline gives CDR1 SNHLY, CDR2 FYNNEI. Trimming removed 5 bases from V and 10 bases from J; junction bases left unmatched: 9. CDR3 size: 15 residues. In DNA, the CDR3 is TGTGCCAGCAGTCCTCCGGGACAGGGCCAATCACCCCTCCACTTT. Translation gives CASSPPGQGQSPLHF.

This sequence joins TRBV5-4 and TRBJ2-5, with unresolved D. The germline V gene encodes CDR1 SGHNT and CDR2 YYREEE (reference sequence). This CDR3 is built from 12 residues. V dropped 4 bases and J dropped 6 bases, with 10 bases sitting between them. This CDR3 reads CASSRTQQTQYF. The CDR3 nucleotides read TGTGCCAGCAGCCGCACTCAGCAGACCCAGTACTTC.

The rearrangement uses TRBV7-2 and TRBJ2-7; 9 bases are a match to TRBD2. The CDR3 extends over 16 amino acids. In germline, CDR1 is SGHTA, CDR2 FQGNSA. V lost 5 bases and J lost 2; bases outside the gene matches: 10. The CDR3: CASSRPSLAGTYEQYF. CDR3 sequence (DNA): TGTGCCAGCAGCCGACCCTCCCTAGCGGGGACCTACGAGCAGTACTTC. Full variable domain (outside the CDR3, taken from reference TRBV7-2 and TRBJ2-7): GAGVSQSPSNKVTEKGKDVELRCDPISGHTALYWYRQSLGQGLEFLIYFQGNSAPDKSGLPSDRFSAERTGGSVSTLTIQRTQQEDSAVYLCASSRPSLAGTYEQYFGPGTRLTVT.

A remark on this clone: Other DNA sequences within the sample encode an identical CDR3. CDR3 loop: CASSFGQSYEQYF. The CDR3 nucleotides are TGTGCCAGCAGTTTTGGACAGAGCTACGAGCAGTACTTC. The chain links TRBV5-4 to TRBJ2-7; D possibly corresponds to TRBD1 (6 bases). CDR3 length: 13 amino acids. CDR1 SGHNT and CDR2 YYREEE come from the germline V gene (reference sequence). Trimming removed 5 bases at V and 3 bases at J, with 12 bases between.

The CDR3 bases are TGTGCCAGTAGTACCGGACAGGGACTCCAAGAGACCCAGTACTTC. Its translation: CASSTGQGLQETQYF. The chain is built from TRBV19 and TRBJ2-5, with TRBD1 identical over 8 bases. The V gene's germline CDR1 is LNHDA and CDR2 SQIVND (reference sequence). V lost 4 bases to trimming and J lost 1 base; unmatched junction nucleotides: 5. The CDR3 covers 15 residues.